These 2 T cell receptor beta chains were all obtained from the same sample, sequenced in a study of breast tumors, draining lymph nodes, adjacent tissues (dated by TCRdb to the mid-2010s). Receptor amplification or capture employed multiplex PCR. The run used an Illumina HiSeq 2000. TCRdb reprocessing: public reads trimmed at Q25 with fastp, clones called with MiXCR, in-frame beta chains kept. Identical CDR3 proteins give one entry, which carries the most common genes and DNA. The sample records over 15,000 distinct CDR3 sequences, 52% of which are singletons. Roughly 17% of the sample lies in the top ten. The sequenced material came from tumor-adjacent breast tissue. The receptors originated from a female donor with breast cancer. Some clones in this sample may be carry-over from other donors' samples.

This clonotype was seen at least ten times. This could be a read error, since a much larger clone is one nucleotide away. CDR3 region: CASRSPGEHDEQFF. In DNA, the CDR3 is TGTGCCAGTAGGAGCCCGGGAGAACACGATGAGCAGTTCTTC. V and J are TRBV19 and TRBJ2-1, with TRBD2 as a possible D gene (6 bases). In germline, CDR1 is LNHDA, CDR2 SQIVND (reference sequence). The V and J ends lost 6 bases and 8 bases respectively, with 17 bases between them. CDR3 length equals 14 residues.

CDR3 region: CASSQEGLAGFYEQYF. The CDR3 bases are TGCGCCAGCAGCCAGGAGGGACTAGCGGGATTCTACGAGCAGTACTTC. The chain joins TRBV4-1 to TRBJ2-7, with 13 bases that match TRBD2. Germline V gene data show CDR1 as MGHRA and CDR2 as YSYEKL. V lost 3 bases to trimming and J lost 3 bases; unmatched junction nucleotides: 5. The CDR3 is 16 residues long.